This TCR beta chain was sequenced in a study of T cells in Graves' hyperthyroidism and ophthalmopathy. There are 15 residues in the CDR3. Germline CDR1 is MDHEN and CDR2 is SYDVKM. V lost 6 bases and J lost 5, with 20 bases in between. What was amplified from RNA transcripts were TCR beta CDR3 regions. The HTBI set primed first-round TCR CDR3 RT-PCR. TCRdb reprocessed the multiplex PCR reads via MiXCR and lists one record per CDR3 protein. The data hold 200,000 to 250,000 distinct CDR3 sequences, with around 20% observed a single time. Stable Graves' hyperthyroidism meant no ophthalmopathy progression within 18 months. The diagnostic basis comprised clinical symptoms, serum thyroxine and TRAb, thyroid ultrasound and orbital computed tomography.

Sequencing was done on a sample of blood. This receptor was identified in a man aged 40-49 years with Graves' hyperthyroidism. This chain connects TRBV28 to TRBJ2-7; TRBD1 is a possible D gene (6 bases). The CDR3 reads CASRAQQGSGDEQYF. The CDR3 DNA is TGTGCCAGCAGGGCCCAACAGGGTAGTGGGGACGAGCAGTACTTC. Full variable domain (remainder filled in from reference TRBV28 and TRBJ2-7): DVKVTQSSRYLVKRTGEKVFLECVQDMDHENMFWYRQDPGLGLRLIYFSYDVKMKEKGDIPEGYSVSREKKERFSLILESASTNQTSMYLCASRAQQGSGDEQYFGPGTRLTVT.